A selection of T cell receptor beta chains follows, all from one sample in a study of CXCR3-negative and CXCR3-positive naive CD8 T cells. Each CDR3 protein gets one entry in TCRdb, which reprocessed the 5' RACE reads and gives no DNA. The clone table shows around 140,000 distinct CDR3 sequences, with the ten largest holding 0.45% to 0.55%. Specimen: naive CXCR3- CD8+ T cells from blood. These receptors all stem from a human donor in good health. Some clones in this sample may be carry-over from other donors' samples. CDR3s include the opening cysteine and the closing phenylalanine or tryptophan. Fields, in order: V gene, J gene, CDR3 protein.

>TRBV20-1|TRBJ1-2
CSARAWTDGLLGYTF
>TRBV10-3|TRBJ2-5
CAISEGHRQETQYF
>TRBV7-2|TRBJ2-3
CASRVLAGIGDTQYF
>TRBV11-2|TRBJ2-1
CASSLEGAWSPYNEQFF
>TRBV9|TRBJ2-1
CASSVGDSPSSEQFF
>TRBV5-1|TRBJ1-1
CAVGFGVGTEAFF
>TRBV11-2|TRBJ2-1
CASSPGLAASYNERFF
>TRBV11-2|TRBJ2-5
CASSRGPREETQYF
>TRBV21-1|TRBJ1-2
CASSKGTGDGYTF
>TRBV5-1|TRBJ1-1
CASEGFGTEAFF
>TRBV20-1|TRBJ1-1
CSAKAGDTEAFF
>TRBV19|TRBJ2-2
CASSVTDTGELFF
>TRBV25-1|TRBJ2-1
CASSGWELTDYNEQFF
>TRBV7-2|TRBJ1-1
CASSPAGTKAFF
>TRBV28|TRBJ2-3
CASSIGTSGRTDTQYF
>TRBV5-5|TRBJ2-1
CASSLIDEQFF
>TRBV7-6|TRBJ1-4
CASSSKTGGYEKLFF
>TRBV7-2|TRBJ2-3
CASSRDLGGTDTRYF
>TRBV7-9|TRBJ2-1
CASTLGRGIYNEQFF
>TRBV7-6|TRBJ2-7
CASSILTRPGQGAYEQYF
>TRBV24-1|TRBJ2-7
CAASDYVPRPGQATYEQYF
>TRBV2|TRBJ2-1
CASSERGASYNEQFF
>TRBV10-3|TRBJ2-7
CAISESLGEYEQYF
>TRBV20-1|TRBJ2-7
CSARETSGSSYEQYF
>TRBV4-2|TRBJ2-7
CASSQDRGWEQYF
>TRBV25-1|TRBJ1-1
CASSESPTGNTEAFF
>TRBV29-1|TRBJ1-1
CSVRGQDMNTEAFF
>TRBV7-6|TRBJ2-7
CASSLDGLAGSSYEQYF
>TRBV4-1|TRBJ2-1
CASSQHRVNEQFF
>TRBV27|TRBJ2-7
CAATDRALRQYF
>TRBV15|TRBJ1-3
CATSRQNSGNTIYF
>TRBV20-1|TRBJ2-5
CSAPWTVKGRTQYF
>TRBV14|TRBJ2-3
CASSQATTDTQYF
>TRBV7-6|TRBJ2-5
CASSFNRYQETQYF
>TRBV20-1|TRBJ1-2
CSARDALEASGYTF
>TRBV10-1|TRBJ2-4
CARQAERGKNIQYF
>TRBV12-3/TRBV12-4|TRBJ2-5
CASTVTSGSFIETQYF
>TRBV5-1|TRBJ2-3
CASSLVGNRDTQYF
>TRBV10-1|TRBJ1-1
CASSEGVVDTEAFF
>TRBV5-5|TRBJ2-1
CASSPFQGAIEQFF
>TRBV7-6|TRBJ2-5
CASSFSGSDGTQYF
>TRBV4-1|TRBJ1-4
CASSDGQNLNEKLFF